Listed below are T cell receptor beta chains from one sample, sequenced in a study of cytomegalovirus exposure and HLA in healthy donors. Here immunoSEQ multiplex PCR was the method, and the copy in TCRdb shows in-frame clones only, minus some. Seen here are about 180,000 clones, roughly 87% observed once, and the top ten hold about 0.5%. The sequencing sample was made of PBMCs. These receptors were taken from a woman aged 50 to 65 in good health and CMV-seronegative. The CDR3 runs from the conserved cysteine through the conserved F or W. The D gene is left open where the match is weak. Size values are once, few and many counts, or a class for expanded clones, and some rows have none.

CDR3: CAWSTGTGGHQPQHF
DNA: TGTGCCTGGAGTACGGGGACAGGGGGACACCAGCCCCAGCATTTT
D: TRBD1
J: TRBJ1-5
size: -
V: TRBV30

CDR3: CSSRDTSVEQYF
DNA: TGTTCATCCCGGGACACTTCAGTCGAGCAGTACTTC
D: -
J: TRBJ2-7
size: -
V: TRBV7-9

CDR3: CASNNMGLSYEQYF
DNA: TGTGCCAGTAATAATATGGGACTCTCCTACGAGCAGTACTTC
D: -
J: TRBJ2-7
size: -
V: TRBV19

CDR3: CASSSPAGGVPEQYF
DNA: TGCGCCAGCAGCTCCCCAGCGGGGGGCGTCCCCGAGCAGTACTTC
D: TRBD2
J: TRBJ2-7
size: -
V: TRBV5-1

CDR3: CAIHTGTSGNEQFF
DNA: TGTGCCATTCATACCGGGACTAGCGGCAATGAGCAGTTCTTC
D: TRBD2
J: TRBJ2-1
size: -
V: TRBV10-3

CDR3: CASQSGETGGNTIYF
DNA: TGTGCCAGTCAGTCAGGGGAGACGGGTGGAAACACCATATATTTT
D: -
J: TRBJ1-3
size: -
V: TRBV28

CDR3: CASSQATVATNEKLFF
DNA: TGCGCCAGCAGCCAAGCCACAGTAGCAACTAATGAAAAACTGTTTTTT
D: -
J: TRBJ1-4
size: -
V: TRBV4-3

CDR3: CASRRQGGNEQFF
DNA: TGCGCCAGCAGGAGGCAGGGGGGTAATGAGCAGTTCTTC
D: -
J: TRBJ2-1
size: few
V: TRBV5-1

CDR3: CASSRSGGISYEQYF
DNA: TGTGCCAGCAGCCGAAGCGGGGGAATCTCCTACGAGCAGTACTTC
D: TRBD2
J: TRBJ2-7
size: -
V: TRBV14

CDR3: CASSLPRGTNEQFF
DNA: TGTGCCAGCAGCTTGCCGCGGGGGACAAATGAGCAGTTCTTC
D: -
J: TRBJ2-1
size: -
V: TRBV5-4

CDR3: CASRKFSLVSTDTQYF
DNA: TGTGCCAGCAGGAAATTCTCCCTAGTGAGCACAGATACGCAGTATTTT
D: -
J: TRBJ2-3
size: -
V: TRBV28

CDR3: CATSRGEGGAGDTQYF
DNA: TGTGCCACCAGCAGAGGAGAGGGGGGGGCGGGAGATACGCAGTATTTT
D: -
J: TRBJ2-3
size: -
V: TRBV15

CDR3: CASSLWRQGYEQYF
DNA: TGTGCCAGCAGCTTATGGCGCCAGGGCTACGAGCAGTACTTC
D: -
J: TRBJ2-7
size: -
V: TRBV11-2

CDR3: CASSRTNTGELFF
DNA: TGTGCCAGCAGCCGTACGAACACCGGGGAGCTGTTTTTT
D: -
J: TRBJ2-2
size: -
V: TRBV7-3

CDR3: CSVILASGANVLTF
DNA: TGCAGCGTTATCCTGGCCTCTGGGGCCAACGTCCTGACTTTC
D: -
J: TRBJ2-6
size: -
V: TRBV29-1

CDR3: CASGGQGESGANVLTF
DNA: TGTGCCAGCGGGGGACAGGGGGAATCTGGGGCCAACGTCCTGACTTTC
D: TRBD1
J: TRBJ2-6
size: -
V: TRBV28

CDR3: CAWSVIGHKQETQYF
DNA: TGTGCCTGGAGTGTTATTGGGCATAAGCAAGAGACCCAGTACTTC
D: -
J: TRBJ2-5
size: -
V: TRBV30

CDR3: CASSAKDRVSGYTF
DNA: TGTGCCAGTAGTGCCAAAGACAGGGTCTCTGGCTACACCTTC
D: TRBD1
J: TRBJ1-2
size: -
V: TRBV19

CDR3: CASRDSANYGYTF
DNA: TGTGCCAGCAGAGACAGTGCTAACTATGGCTACACCTTC
D: -
J: TRBJ1-2
size: -
V: TRBV6-5

CDR3: CASKQDRSNYGYTF
DNA: TGTGCCAGCAAACAGGACAGGTCTAACTATGGCTACACCTTC
D: TRBD1
J: TRBJ1-2
size: -
V: TRBV5-6

CDR3: CASSLSRFAGGGDQPQHF
DNA: TGTGCCAGCAGTTTATCTCGTTTTGCAGGGGGCGGCGATCAGCCCCAGCATTTT
D: TRBD1
J: TRBJ1-5
size: -
V: TRBV28

CDR3: CSARVGGEWYF
DNA: TGCAGTGCTAGAGTCGGGGGAGAGTGGTACTTC
D: -
J: TRBJ2-7
size: -
V: TRBV20-1

CDR3: CASSLDRGFTGANVLTF
DNA: TGCGCCAGCAGCTTAGACAGGGGTTTTACTGGGGCCAACGTCCTGACTTTC
D: TRBD1
J: TRBJ2-6
size: -
V: TRBV5-1

CDR3: CASSVDSGLGGYTF
DNA: TGTGCCAGCAGCGTAGATTCAGGGCTTGGGGGCTACACCTTC
D: -
J: TRBJ1-2
size: -
V: TRBV9

CDR3: CSVDISMGGKGYEQYF
DNA: TGCAGCGTTGACATATCCATGGGGGGAAAGGGGTACGAGCAGTACTTC
D: -
J: TRBJ2-7
size: -
V: TRBV29-1

CDR3: CATKSGGNTDTQYF
DNA: TGTGCCACCAAAAGCGGGGGGAACACAGATACGCAGTATTTT
D: TRBD2
J: TRBJ2-3
size: -
V: TRBV6-5

CDR3: CASSAGQGRTDTQYF
DNA: TGCGCCAGCAGCGCCGGACAGGGCCGCACAGATACGCAGTATTTT
D: TRBD1
J: TRBJ2-3
size: few
V: TRBV5-1

CDR3: CASSWGTSGGTDTQYF
DNA: TGTGCCAGCAGCTGGGGGACTAGCGGGGGCACAGATACGCAGTATTTT
D: TRBD2
J: TRBJ2-3
size: once
V: TRBV11-3

CDR3: CASRQESGDEQYF
DNA: TGTGCCAGCAGACAGGAATCTGGTGACGAGCAGTACTTC
D: -
J: TRBJ2-7
size: -
V: TRBV6-6

CDR3: CASSLRTEAYEQYF
DNA: TGCGCCAGCAGCCTAAGGACAGAGGCCTACGAGCAGTACTTC
D: -
J: TRBJ2-7
size: -
V: TRBV5-1

CDR3: CASSLAGGNYGYTF
DNA: TGTGCCAGCAGCCTAGCGGGGGGCAACTATGGCTACACCTTC
D: -
J: TRBJ1-2
size: -
V: TRBV11-2

CDR3: CASSFGSGATNEKLFF
DNA: TGTGCCAGCAGCTTCGGGTCAGGGGCTACTAATGAAAAACTGTTTTTT
D: -
J: TRBJ1-4
size: -
V: TRBV11-1

CDR3: CASRPLAGIQYF
DNA: TGTGCCAGCAGACCTCTGGCGGGTATTCAGTACTTC
D: -
J: TRBJ2-4
size: -
V: TRBV2

CDR3: CASSTYRGGTEAFF
DNA: TGTGCCAGTAGTACTTACAGGGGGGGAACTGAAGCTTTCTTT
D: TRBD1
J: TRBJ1-1
size: -
V: TRBV19

CDR3: CASTGVTDTQYF
DNA: TGTGCCAGCACCGGTGTCACAGATACGCAGTATTTT
D: -
J: TRBJ2-3
size: -
V: TRBV6-1

CDR3: CASSNRLGQETQYF
DNA: TGTGCCAGTAGTAACAGACTAGGGCAAGAGACCCAGTACTTC
D: -
J: TRBJ2-5
size: few
V: TRBV19